These 17 T cell receptor beta chains were sequenced from one sample in a study of cytotoxic CD8 clonotypes in ibrutinib-treated CLL. Data came from immunoSEQ multiplex PCR; TCRdb stores just in-frame clones and leaves some out. The table records tens of thousands of clones, about 72% of them present only once. The starting material was PBMCs, obtained after 12 months of ibrutinib treatment. The origin of the receptors is a human donor with chronic lymphocytic leukemia.

V is TRBV5-1 and J is TRBJ2-2; 7 bases align to TRBD2. The CDR3 totals 17 residues. The ends lost 4 bases at V and 0 bases at J; junction bases unmatched: 9. The germline gives CDR1 SGHRS, CDR2 YFSETQ. The CDR3 spells CASSTQAGTTNTGELFF. The CDR3 DNA reads TGCGCCAGCAGCACCCAAGCGGGGACGACGAACACCGGGGAGCTGTTTTTT. The variable domain in full, with the rest retrieved from reference TRBV5-1 and TRBJ2-2, is KAGVTQTPRYLIKTRGQQVTLSCSPISGHRSVSWYQQTPGQGLQFLFEYFSETQRNKGNFPGRFSGRQFSNSRSEMNVSTLELGDSALYLCASSTQAGTTNTGELFFGEGSRLTVL.

V is TRBV19 and J is TRBJ2-1, with D hard to call. The germline gives CDR1 LNHDA, CDR2 SQIVND (reference sequence). This CDR3 is 13 amino acids long. V dropped 6 bases and J dropped 5 bases, with 11 bases sitting between them. The CDR3 nucleotides are TGTGCCAGTAGATCACAGAGAAACAATGAGCAGTTCTTC. Its translation is CASRSQRNNEQFF.

The chain joins TRBV19 to TRBJ2-2; no reliable D call. The CDR3 totals 13 residues. The germline V gene has CDR1 LNHDA and CDR2 SQIVND (reference sequence). Trimming left V 1 base short and J 6 bases short, with 6 bases between. CDR3 nucleotide sequence: TGTGCCAGTAGTATAGGAGTGTCCGGGGAGCTGTTTTTT. Its protein product is CASSIGVSGELFF.

This clone was observed a handful of times. The rearrangement joins TRBV2 to TRBJ2-1; 9 bases fit TRBD2. This CDR3 is built from 17 residues. CDR1 and CDR2 (germline): SNHLY, FYNNEI. V lost 0 bases and J lost 4; bases outside the gene matches: 7. CDR3 loop: CASSEARAGGPYNEQFF. CDR3 DNA sequence: TGTGCCAGCAGTGAAGCGCGGGCGGGAGGGCCTTACAATGAGCAGTTCTTC.

J is TRBJ2-7 and V is TRBV28; 8 bases are a match to TRBD1. This CDR3 is built from 14 residues. Germline V gives CDR1 MDHEN, CDR2 SYDVKM. V lost 3 bases and J lost 7; bases outside the gene matches: 8. The CDR3 here is CASSFMDRVFEQYF. In DNA, the CDR3 is TGTGCCAGCAGTTTTATGGACAGGGTGTTTGAGCAGTACTTC.

This sequence joins TRBV27 and TRBJ2-3; D unclear. The germline gives CDR1 MNHEY, CDR2 SMNVEV (reference sequence). V gave up 6 bases and J gave up 4 bases, with 11 bases separating them. This CDR3 comprises 13 residues. The CDR3 reads CASRPYWADTQYF. The CDR3 nucleotides read TGTGCCAGCAGACCTTATTGGGCAGATACGCAGTATTTT.

V is TRBV7-2 and J is TRBJ2-7, with D possibly being TRBD1 or TRBD2 (6 bases each). The V and J ends lost 1 base and 4 bases respectively, with 14 bases between them. CDR3 length equals 15 residues. Germline-derived CDR1 and CDR2 are SGHTA and FQGNSA. The CDR3 loop is CASSLDKGGRYEQYF. DNA for the CDR3: TGTGCCAGCAGCTTAGATAAGGGGGGACGGTACGAGCAGTACTTC.

This chain joins TRBV19 and TRBJ2-7, with D uncertain. This CDR3 contains 14 residues. Trimming pared 0 bases from V and 5 bases from J, leaving 11 bases between. Germline V CDR1 and CDR2: LNHDA, SQIVND (reference sequence). CDR3 amino acids: CASSIDGDRDEQYF. DNA for the CDR3: TGTGCCAGTAGTATAGATGGCGATAGGGACGAGCAGTACTTC. Together with reference TRBV19 and TRBJ2-7, the CDR3 gives the full variable domain: DGGITQSPKYLFRKEGQNVTLSCEQNLNHDAMYWYRQDPGQGLRLIYYSQIVNDFQKGDIAEGYSVSREKKESFPLTVTSAQKNPTAFYLCASSIDGDRDEQYFGPGTRLTVT.

The V call is TRBV27, the J call TRBJ2-2; D remains unclear. Trimming took 3 bases from V and 4 from J, leaving 12 bases between them. The germline V gene encodes CDR1 MNHEY and CDR2 SMNVEV (reference sequence). The CDR3 contains 15 residues. The CDR3 DNA reads TGTGCCAGCAGTTTTAAGGGTTATGGCACCGGGGAGCTGTTTTTT. This codes for CASSFKGYGTGELFF.

This chain connects TRBV2 to TRBJ2-1, with D tentatively TRBD1 (6 bases). Trimming pared 5 bases from V and 8 bases from J, leaving 10 bases between. This CDR3 region has 12 residues. In germline, CDR1 is SNHLY, CDR2 FYNNEI. CDR3 DNA: TGTGCCAGCAGTCTCAGGGGTGATGAGCAGTTCTTC. Translated, it gives CASSLRGDEQFF. Together with reference TRBV2 and TRBJ2-1, the CDR3 gives the full variable domain: EPEVTQTPSHQVTQMGQEVILRCVPISNHLYFYWYRQILGQKVEFLVSFYNNEISEKSEIFDDQFSVERPDGSNFTLKIRSTKLEDSAMYFCASSLRGDEQFFGPGTRLTVL.

This chain uses TRBV7-6 with TRBJ2-3; TRBD1 is a possible D gene (6 bases). Trimming removed 4 bases at V and 2 bases at J, with 16 bases between. Germline lookup yields CDR1 SGHVS and CDR2 FNYEAQ. This CDR3 has 16 residues. The CDR3 reads CASSSGIMGATDTQYF. CDR3 DNA sequence: TGTGCCAGCAGCTCGGGCATAATGGGGGCCACAGATACGCAGTATTTT.

This sequence joins TRBV9 and TRBJ1-4; TRBD1 is a possible D gene (5 bases). CDR1 is SGDLS and CDR2 is YYNGEE in the germline V gene. This CDR3 contains 14 residues. Trimming cost V 6 bases and J 4 bases, with 13 bases left between them. This chain's CDR3 is CASNMGQDNEKLFF. CDR3 in DNA: TGTGCCAGCAACATGGGGCAAGATAATGAAAAACTGTTTTTT.

The J gene is TRBJ1-5, the V gene TRBV7-9, with TRBD1 identical over 10 bases. The V gene end was trimmed by 4 bases and the J gene end by 7 bases; junction bases not matched to a gene: 4. CDR3 length equals 14 residues. Germline V CDR1 and CDR2: SEHNR, FQNEAQ (reference sequence). CDR3 coding DNA: TGTGCCAGCAGCTCCGACAGGGGGCCGCAGCCCCAGCATTTT. Translated, it gives CASSSDRGPQPQHF.

The rearrangement joins TRBV2 to TRBJ1-1; D remains unclear. V lost 2 bases and J 4 bases, leaving 8 bases between the germline ends. CDR3 size: 13 residues. Germline lookup yields CDR1 SNHLY and CDR2 FYNNEI. The CDR3 DNA is TGTGCCAGCAGTGAACGGAGGGCCACTGAAGCTTTCTTT. Protein product: CASSERRATEAFF.

This sequence joins TRBV4-3 and TRBJ2-5; 8 bases are a match to TRBD1. In germline, CDR1 is LGHNA, CDR2 YSLEER. The CDR3 runs to 14 residues. V shed 3 bases, J shed 2 bases, and the junction held 2 bases outside the gene matches. CDR3 coding DNA: TGCGCCAGCAGCCATAGGACAGGGCAAGAGACCCAGTACTTC. This codes for CASSHRTGQETQYF.

This clone has more than one count but fewer than ten. The rearrangement uses TRBV30 and TRBJ2-1; TRBD2 agrees at 10 bases. Germline CDR1 and CDR2: GTSNPN and SVGIG (reference sequence). Unmatched junction bases numbered 11, after V lost 0 bases and J lost 9 bases. This CDR3 region has 16 residues. The CDR3 nucleotides are TGTGCCTGGAGTGTAGGATTAGCGGGAGGCGCCGGTGAGCAGTTCTTC. Amino acid sequence: CAWSVGLAGGAGEQFF.

The rearrangement joins TRBV9 to TRBJ2-3; D is ambiguous. V was cut by 3 bases and J by 5 bases, with 13 bases left in between. Germline assignment: CDR1 SGDLS and CDR2 YYNGEE. There are 14 residues in the CDR3. The CDR3 DNA follows: TGTGCCAGCAGCGCTTCATGGACGGGAGATACGCAGTATTTT. This gives the protein CASSASWTGDTQYF.